This T cell receptor beta chain was identified in a study of neoadjuvant nivolumab and ipilimumab in lung cancer. V was cut by 2 bases and J by 4 bases, with 8 bases left in between. Germline V lookup: CDR1 SGHAT, CDR2 FQDESV (reference sequence). This CDR3 is built from 13 residues. Repertoires were generated with immunoSEQ multiplex PCR, while TCRdb's copy carries only in-frame clones and drops some. This sample has tens of thousands of clones, with under 95% found just once. The starting material was peripheral blood, obtained after neoadjuvant nivolumab, alone or with ipilimumab, at or shortly before surgery. The chain carries TRBV11-1 and TRBJ1-1; D is uncertain. The sequence was obtained from an adult with non-small cell lung cancer. The CDR3 coding sequence is TGTGCCAGCAGCTTAAATGGGTTCACTGAAGCTTTCTTT. It yields the protein CASSLNGFTEAFF.